Following are 21 T cell receptor beta chains from one sample sequenced in a study of blood T cell repertoires in COVID-19. Sequencing was performed with immunoSEQ multiplex PCR; in TCRdb, only in-frame clones are kept and a portion is missing. The profile shows under 300,000 clones, approximately 91% of them singletons. The specimen sequenced was PBMCs or T cells enriched from blood (not recorded which). The receptor set was obtained from a woman aged 40 to 50 with acute COVID-19.

V usage is TRBV7-9 and J usage is TRBJ2-5, with D tentatively TRBD1 (6 bases). V was shortened by 0 bases and J by 3 bases, with 11 bases between the two germline ends. The CDR3 has 15 residues. Germline CDR1 reads SEHNR; CDR2 reads FQNEAQ (reference sequence). The DNA for the CDR3 is TGTGCCAGCAGCTTAGCCCTCCCAGGGGAAGAGACCCAGTACTTC. This encodes CASSLALPGEETQYF.

The rearrangement uses TRBV28 and TRBJ1-6; no clear D. Looked up from germline, CDR1 is MDHEN and CDR2 is SYDVKM. This CDR3 has 15 residues. Deletions cut 1 base from V and 7 bases from J, with 11 bases between. The CDR3 is CASSLSEARNSPLHF. The CDR3 region has the DNA TGTGCCAGCAGTTTATCGGAGGCTCGGAATTCACCCCTCCACTTT.

This chain joins TRBV18 and TRBJ1-4, with D hard to call. The ends were cut back, 7 bases at V and 3 bases at J, with 12 bases in the middle. The CDR3 runs to 14 residues. The germline CDR1 and CDR2 sequences are KGHSH and LQKENI. CDR3 sequence (DNA): TGTGCCAGCTTTCCCGGGAACCCTAATGAAAAACTGTTTTTT. Translated: CASFPGNPNEKLFF.

The CDR3 nucleotides are TGTGCCAGCAGCTACAGGGCGGGCACAGATACGCAGTATTTT. This gives the protein CASSYRAGTDTQYF. The chain is built from TRBV7-9 and TRBJ2-3; possible D gene TRBD1, 6 bases. Trimming shortened V by 4 bases and J by 1 base, and 9 bases separated the two germline ends. The CDR3 extends over 14 amino acids. Germline assignment: CDR1 SEHNR and CDR2 FQNEAQ (reference sequence).

This clone appeared a single time. The V call is TRBV3-1 (or the pseudogene TRBV3-2), the J call TRBJ2-5; D is perhaps TRBD2 (5 bases). The CDR3 is made up of 19 amino acids. V was trimmed by 4 bases and J by 2 bases, leaving 26 bases between them. CDR1 is LGHDT, CDR2 YNNKEL, per germline (reference sequence). The CDR3 spells CASSPSRKVFGLQQETQYF. As DNA, the CDR3 is TGTGCCAGCAGCCCTTCTAGGAAAGTTTTCGGACTTCAGCAAGAGACCCAGTACTTC.

This sequence joins TRBV5-1 and TRBJ2-7; unclear D gene. CDR1 and CDR2 from the germline V gene are SGHRS and YFSETQ. The CDR3 has 13 amino acids. V shed 7 bases and J shed 3 bases, with 14 bases lying between them. CDR3 amino acids: CASSPRSGYEQYF. The CDR3 DNA reads as TGCGCCAGCTCCCCACGCTCGGGCTACGAGCAGTACTTC.

The chain joins TRBV6-5 to TRBJ1-6; D is ambiguous. Germline V CDR1 and CDR2: MNHEY, SVGAGI. Trimming removed 7 bases at V and 0 bases at J, with 10 bases between. There are 15 residues in the CDR3. CDR3 loop: CASTQLLSYNSPLHF. In nucleotides, the CDR3 is TGTGCCAGCACCCAACTCCTCTCCTATAATTCACCCCTCCACTTT.

This chain joins TRBV7-8 and TRBJ2-1; 7 bases map to TRBD2. This CDR3 is built from 16 residues. In germline, CDR1 is SGHVS, CDR2 FQNEAQ. Losses at the gene ends were 5 bases for V and 2 bases for J; bases not matched to a gene: 9. CDR3 sequence: CASSPVVGGAYNEQFF. The CDR3 DNA reads TGTGCCAGCAGCCCCGTGGTGGGGGGGGCCTACAATGAGCAGTTCTTC.

This chain joins TRBV6-2 or TRBV6-3 and TRBJ1-2; D is ambiguous. The CDR3 extends over 16 amino acids. Trimming took off 2 bases at V and 4 bases at J, with 17 bases between the two ends. Germline values: CDR1 MNHEY, CDR2 SVGEGT. This CDR3 reads CASSYNGGGPSYGYTF. The CDR3 coding sequence is TGTGCCAGCAGTTACAATGGCGGAGGACCTTCCTATGGCTACACCTTC.

The rearrangement joins TRBV27 to TRBJ1-5; no definite D call. Germline CDR1 and CDR2: MNHEY and SMNVEV (reference sequence). V lost 1 base and J lost 2, with 6 bases in between. CDR3 length: 14 residues. The CDR3 loop is CASSLYSGNQPQHF. CDR3 sequence (DNA): TGTGCCAGCAGTTTATACAGTGGCAATCAGCCCCAGCATTTT.

Concerning this clone: Within the sample, other DNA sequences also encode this same CDR3. This chain joins TRBV2 and TRBJ1-2, with D tentatively TRBD1 (5 bases). Germline CDR1 is SNHLY and CDR2 is FYNNEI. The V end lost 3 bases, the J end lost 2 bases, and 7 bases lay between the germline ends. The CDR3 runs 13 residues. This CDR3 is CASSEQGNYGYTF. CDR3 DNA sequence: TGTGCCAGCAGTGAGCAGGGAAACTATGGCTACACCTTC.

J is TRBJ2-5 and V is TRBV5-4; 7 nucleotides agree with TRBD1. The ends lost 4 bases at V and 1 base at J; junction bases unmatched: 7. Germline V gives CDR1 SGHNT, CDR2 YYREEE (reference sequence). CDR3 length: 15 amino acids. The CDR3 region is CASSRQGSSQETQYF. CDR3 nucleotides: TGTGCCAGCAGCCGACAGGGAAGTTCCCAAGAGACCCAGTACTTC.

This clone was observed a single time. The chain couples TRBV5-5 to TRBJ1-4, with a tentative D call TRBD1 (6 bases). The CDR3 covers 13 residues. Germline V gene data show CDR1 as SGHKS and CDR2 as YYEKEE (reference sequence). V was shortened by 4 bases and J by 8 bases, with 12 bases between the two germline ends. CDR3 sequence reads: CASSPGVYEKLFF. The DNA for the CDR3 is TGTGCCAGCAGCCCAGGGGTATACGAAAAACTGTTTTTT.

The gene calls are TRBV2 and TRBJ2-7; 10 nucleotides align to TRBD2. The CDR3 has 12 amino acids. The J segment lost 4 bases and the V segment lost 10 bases, leaving 4 bases of the junction unmatched. The germline V gene encodes CDR1 SNHLY and CDR2 FYNNEI. The CDR3 DNA is TGTGCCACCGGGACTAGCGAATACGAGCAGTACTTC. This gives the protein CATGTSEYEQYF.

V and J are TRBV6-5 and TRBJ1-6; tentative D call: TRBD1 (5 bases). Germline V gene data show CDR1 as MNHEY and CDR2 as SVGAGI. V was clipped by 0 bases and J by 3 bases, with 6 bases between them. The length of the CDR3 is 15 residues. CDR3 protein: CASSYSQGYNSPLHF. The CDR3 DNA follows: TGTGCCAGCAGTTACTCGCAGGGCTATAATTCACCCCTCCACTTT.

J is TRBJ2-7 and V is TRBV11-3; no definite D call. The CDR3 has 14 amino acids. V was pared by 1 base and J by 4 bases, with 11 bases between. Germline V gives CDR1 SGHNT, CDR2 YENEEA. This chain's CDR3 is CASSLVSGVYEQYF. The CDR3 nucleotides read TGTGCCAGCAGCTTAGTTTCAGGTGTTTACGAGCAGTACTTC.

The CDR3 sequence is CASSLGGQNQPQHF. As DNA, the CDR3 is TGTGCCAGCAGCTTGGGTGGACAGAATCAGCCCCAGCATTTT. This chain joins TRBV5-4 and TRBJ1-5; D may be TRBD1 (6 bases). This CDR3 is built from 14 residues. Trimming left V 0 bases short and J 4 bases short, with 8 bases between. Germline V gene data show CDR1 as SGHNT and CDR2 as YYREEE (reference sequence).

The chain recombines TRBV28 with TRBJ2-7; no clear D. The length of the CDR3 is 10 residues. Germline V gene sequence: CDR1 MDHEN, CDR2 SYDVKM. Trimming shortened V by 2 bases and J by 6 bases, and 2 bases separated the two germline ends. CDR3 nucleotide sequence: TGTGCCAGCAGTTTACGCGAGCAGTACTTC. Its protein product is CASSLREQYF.

This clone came up once. At one end the junction does not follow the germline gene, possibly because of a read error. Different DNA sequences within this sample yield the same CDR3. J is TRBJ1-3 and V is TRBV18; tentative D call: TRBD1 (5 bases). Germline assignment: CDR1 KGHSH and CDR2 LQKENI. The CDR3 length is 15 residues. CDR3 residues: CASSPTQGFGNTIYF. For the CDR3, the DNA is TGCGCCAGCTCACCCACCCAGGGCTTTGGAAACACCATATATTTT.

Regarding this clone: Additional DNA sequences in this sample encode the identical CDR3. The V and J genes are TRBV6-5 and TRBJ2-7, with D uncertain. The germline gives CDR1 MNHEY, CDR2 SVGAGI. V lost 5 bases, J lost 3 bases, and 5 bases lay in between. The CDR3 extends over 11 amino acids. The CDR3: CASSTGYEQYF. The CDR3 DNA reads TGTGCCAGCAGTACTGGCTACGAGCAGTACTTC.

The chain combines TRBV24-1 with TRBJ2-1; 14 bases fit TRBD2. The V segment lost 5 bases and the J segment 7 bases; nucleotides outside the gene matches: 6. CDR1 is KGHDR, CDR2 SFDVKD, per germline. The CDR3 length is 16 residues. CDR3: CATSGGTSGRWNEQFF. The CDR3 nucleotides are TGTGCCACCAGTGGGGGGACTAGCGGGAGATGGAATGAGCAGTTCTTC.